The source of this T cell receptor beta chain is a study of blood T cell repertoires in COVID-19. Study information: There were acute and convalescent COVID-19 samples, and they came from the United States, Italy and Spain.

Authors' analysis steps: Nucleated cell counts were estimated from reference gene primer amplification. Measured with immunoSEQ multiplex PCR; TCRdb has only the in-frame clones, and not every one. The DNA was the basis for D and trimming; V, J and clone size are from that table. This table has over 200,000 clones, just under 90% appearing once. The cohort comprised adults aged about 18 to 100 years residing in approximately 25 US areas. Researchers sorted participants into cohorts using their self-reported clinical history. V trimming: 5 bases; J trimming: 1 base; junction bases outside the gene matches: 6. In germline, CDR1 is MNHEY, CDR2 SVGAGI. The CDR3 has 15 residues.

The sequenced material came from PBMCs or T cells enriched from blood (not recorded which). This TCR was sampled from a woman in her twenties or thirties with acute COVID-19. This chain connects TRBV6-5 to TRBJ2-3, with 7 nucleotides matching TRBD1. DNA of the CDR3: TGTGCCAGCAGTCGACGACAGGGCCGCACAGATACGCAGTATTTT. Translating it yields CASSRRQGRTDTQYF.